This TCR beta chain was identified during a study of T-cell memory formation after mild COVID-19. This clonotype was recorded a few times. 5'RACE with constant-segment primers yielded barcoded, UMI-tagged TCR alpha and TCR beta cDNA libraries. TCRdb itself ran the 5' RACE reads through MiXCR, one entry per CDR3 protein. The sample lists fewer than 250,000 distinct CDR3 sequences, more than 9% seen once, with 2.5% to 3.5% in the top ten. CDR1 is SGHTA, CDR2 FQGNSA, per germline. The CDR3 runs 10 residues. The V end lost 5 bases, the J end lost 12 bases, and 10 bases lay between the germline ends. This clonotype was obtained from a young man who had mild COVID-19 (a few samples of this study predate the infection). Cell type and time point are not known. This chain joins TRBV7-2 and TRBJ1-2; D is unclear. The sample comprised PBMCs or a T cell subset sorted from them (not recorded which). CDR3 DNA: TGTGCCAGCAGCCTCCCGGCTAACACCTTC. Protein product: CASSLPANTF.